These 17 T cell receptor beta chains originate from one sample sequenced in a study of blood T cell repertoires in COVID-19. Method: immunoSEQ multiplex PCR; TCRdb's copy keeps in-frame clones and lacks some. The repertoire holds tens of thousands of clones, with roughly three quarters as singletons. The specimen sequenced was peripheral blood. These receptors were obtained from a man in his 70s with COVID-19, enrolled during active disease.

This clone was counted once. As DNA, the CDR3 is TGTGCCAGCAGCTTAGCGGAGGACAGTCGAGCTTTCTTT. This codes for CASSLAEDSRAFF. The chain recombines TRBV7-2 with TRBJ1-1, with D tentatively TRBD1 (6 bases). Germline V CDR1 and CDR2: SGHTA, FQGNSA. The CDR3 is 13 amino acids. Trimming took off 0 bases at V and 10 bases at J, with 12 bases between the two ends.

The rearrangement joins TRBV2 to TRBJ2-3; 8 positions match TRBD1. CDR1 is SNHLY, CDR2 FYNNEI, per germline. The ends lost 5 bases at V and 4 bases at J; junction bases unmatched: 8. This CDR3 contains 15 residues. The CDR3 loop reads CASSMDREQSDTQYF. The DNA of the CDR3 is TGTGCCAGCAGTATGGACAGGGAGCAGTCAGATACGCAGTATTTT.

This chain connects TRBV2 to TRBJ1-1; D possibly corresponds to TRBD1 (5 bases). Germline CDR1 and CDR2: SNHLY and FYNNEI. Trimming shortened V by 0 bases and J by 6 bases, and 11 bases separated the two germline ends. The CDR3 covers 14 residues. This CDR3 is CASSEAGHLPEAFF. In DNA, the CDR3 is TGTGCCAGCAGTGAAGCGGGGCACTTGCCTGAAGCTTTCTTT.

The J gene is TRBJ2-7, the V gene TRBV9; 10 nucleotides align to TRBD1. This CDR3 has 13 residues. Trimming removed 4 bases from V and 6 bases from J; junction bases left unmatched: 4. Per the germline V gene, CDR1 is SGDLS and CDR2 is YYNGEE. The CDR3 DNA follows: TGTGCCAGCAGCCGGACAGGGGGTACCGAGCAGTACTTC. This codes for CASSRTGGTEQYF.

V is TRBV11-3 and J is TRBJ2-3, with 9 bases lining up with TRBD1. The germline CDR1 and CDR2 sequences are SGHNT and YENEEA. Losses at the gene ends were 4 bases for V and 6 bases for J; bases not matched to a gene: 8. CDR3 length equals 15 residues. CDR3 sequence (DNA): TGTGCCAGCAGCTCCGGGACAGGGAGGTGGGATACGCAGTATTTT. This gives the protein CASSSGTGRWDTQYF.

The CDR3 is CASSWDSPSTDTQYF. The DNA of the CDR3 is TGTGCCAGCAGCTGGGACAGTCCTAGCACAGATACGCAGTATTTT. The chain joins TRBV5-4 to TRBJ2-3, with 7 nucleotides matching TRBD1. The CDR3 contains 15 residues. Germline CDR1 SGHNT, CDR2 YYREEE (reference sequence). After removal of 3 bases from V and 0 bases from J, the junction contained 4 bases not matched to a gene.

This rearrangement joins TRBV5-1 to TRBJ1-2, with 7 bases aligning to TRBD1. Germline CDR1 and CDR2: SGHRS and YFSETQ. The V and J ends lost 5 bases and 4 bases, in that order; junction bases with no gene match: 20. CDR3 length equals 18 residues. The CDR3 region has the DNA TGCGCCAGCAGTCAAAATCCGGGACAGAGTTTTATAGGCTATGGCTACACCTTC. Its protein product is CASSQNPGQSFIGYGYTF.

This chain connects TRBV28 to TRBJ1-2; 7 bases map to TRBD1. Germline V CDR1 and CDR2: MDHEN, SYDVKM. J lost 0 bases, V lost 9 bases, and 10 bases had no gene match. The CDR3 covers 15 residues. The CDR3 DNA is TGTGCCAGTAGCTTACGGGACAGACCTAACTATGGCTACACCTTC. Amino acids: CASSLRDRPNYGYTF.

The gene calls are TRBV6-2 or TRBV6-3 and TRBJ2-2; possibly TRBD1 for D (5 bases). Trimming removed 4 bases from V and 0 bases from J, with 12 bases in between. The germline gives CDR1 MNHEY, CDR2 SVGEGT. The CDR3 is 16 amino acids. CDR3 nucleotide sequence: TGTGCCAGCAGTTTGGTCGGACAAACGAACACCGGGGAGCTGTTTTTT. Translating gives CASSLVGQTNTGELFF.

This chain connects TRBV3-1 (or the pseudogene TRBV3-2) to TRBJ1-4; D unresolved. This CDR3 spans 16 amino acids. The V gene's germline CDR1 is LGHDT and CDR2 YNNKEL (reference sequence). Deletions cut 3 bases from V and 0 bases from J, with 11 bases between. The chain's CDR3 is CASSHTVKATNEKLFF. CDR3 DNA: TGTGCCAGCAGCCACACTGTGAAAGCAACTAATGAAAAACTGTTTTTT.

CDR3 in DNA: TGTGCCAGCACCCCCTGGACTAGCGGATCCTACGAGCAGTACTTC. This codes for CASTPWTSGSYEQYF. J is TRBJ2-7 and V is TRBV7-2; 10 nucleotides line up with TRBD2. The germline V gene has CDR1 SGHTA and CDR2 FQGNSA. CDR3 length equals 15 residues. The V segment lost 7 bases and the J segment 1 base; nucleotides outside the gene matches: 7.

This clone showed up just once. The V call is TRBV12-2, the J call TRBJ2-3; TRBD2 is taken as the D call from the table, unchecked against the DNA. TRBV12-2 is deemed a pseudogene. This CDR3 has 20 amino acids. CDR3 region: CASRFGLYETSGIGTDTQYF. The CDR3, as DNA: TGTGCAAGTCGCTTTGGACTGTACGAGACTAGCGGGATCGGTACAGATACGCAGTATTTT.

The CDR3 DNA reads TGTGCCAGCAGTTTTGGACAGCGCACAGATACGCAGTATTTT. Protein product: CASSFGQRTDTQYF. The chain combines TRBV27 with TRBJ2-3; D perhaps matches TRBD1 (6 bases). Germline V lookup: CDR1 MNHEY, CDR2 SMNVEV (reference sequence). The CDR3 consists of 14 residues. Trimming cost V 3 bases and J 1 base, with 8 bases left between them.

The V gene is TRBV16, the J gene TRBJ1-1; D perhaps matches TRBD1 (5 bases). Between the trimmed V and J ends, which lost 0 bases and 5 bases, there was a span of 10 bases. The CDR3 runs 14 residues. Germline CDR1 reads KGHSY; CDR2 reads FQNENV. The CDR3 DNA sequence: TGTGCCAGCAGCCAATCCCAGGGAAAGACTGAAGCTTTCTTT. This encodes CASSQSQGKTEAFF. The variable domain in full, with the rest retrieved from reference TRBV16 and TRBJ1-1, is GEEVAQTPKHLVRGEGQKAKLYCAPIKGHSYVFWYQQVLKNEFKFLISFQNENVFDETGMPKERFSAKCLPNSPCSLEIQATKLEDSAVYFCASSQSQGKTEAFFGQGTRLTVV.

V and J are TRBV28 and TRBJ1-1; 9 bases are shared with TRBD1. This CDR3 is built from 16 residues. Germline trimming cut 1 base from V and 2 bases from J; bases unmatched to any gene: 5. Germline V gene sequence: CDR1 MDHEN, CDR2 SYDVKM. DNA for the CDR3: TGTGCCAGCAGTTTATACATGACAGGGGGAAACACTGAAGCTTTCTTT. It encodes CASSLYMTGGNTEAFF.

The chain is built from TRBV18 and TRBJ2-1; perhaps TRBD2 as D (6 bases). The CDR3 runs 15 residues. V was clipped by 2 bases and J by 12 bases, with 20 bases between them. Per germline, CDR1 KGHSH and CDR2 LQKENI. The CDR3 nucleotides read TGTGCCAGCTCACCAATTCAACGGGAGCTTAAACGGCAGTTCTTC. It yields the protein CASSPIQRELKRQFF.

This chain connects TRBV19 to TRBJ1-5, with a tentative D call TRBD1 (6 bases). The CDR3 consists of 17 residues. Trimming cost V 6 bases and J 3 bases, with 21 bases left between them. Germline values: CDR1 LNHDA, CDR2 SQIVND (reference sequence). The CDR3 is CASSPLPLQGDNQPQHF. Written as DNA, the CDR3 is TGTGCCAGTAGCCCACTACCGCTACAGGGTGACAATCAGCCCCAGCATTTT.